This T cell receptor beta chain stems from a study of blood T cell repertoires in COVID-19. Authors' data handling: The authors estimated nucleated cell counts from reference gene primer amplification. Only in-frame clones appear in the TCRdb table, and some are missing; sequencing was by immunoSEQ multiplex PCR. V and J calls and clone size are given by that table; D and trimming were obtained from the DNA. This sample has more than 85,000 clones, with 80% to 85% found just once. Per germline, CDR1 SGHNT and CDR2 YYREEE (reference sequence). This CDR3 region has 15 residues. V trimming: 2 bases; J trimming: 2 bases; junction bases outside the gene matches: 4.

The origin of this receptor is a man between 60 and 70 years old with acute or convalescent COVID-19. This chain uses TRBV5-4 with TRBJ2-5, with TRBD1 matching over 9 bases. Sequenced: peripheral blood. The CDR3 bases are TGTGCCAGCAGCTTACAGGGGGCTCTACAAGAGACCCAGTACTTC. This translates into CASSLQGALQETQYF.